This entry concerns a single TCR beta chain. Its specificity is not known. Time point defined: baseline, week 1 (first vaccination visit). The sample's treatment: pre-vaccination baseline after standard-of-care therapy. The method was immunoSEQ multiplex PCR; TCRdb's version includes in-frame clones alone and lacks a portion of them. The table records some 38,000 clones, 80% to 95% of them present only once. These data come from a study of a mutant IDH1 vaccine in newly diagnosed glioma. General study points: Pseudoprogression appeared unlinked to shifts in leading peripheral T cell clonotypes.

The origin of this receptor is a man between 18 and 35 years old with glioma. The sample here was PBMCs, taken from a glioma patient treated with radiotherapy, temozolomide or both.

The CDR3 loop reads CASSGTGGTGELFF. The CDR3 DNA sequence: TGCGCCAGCAGCGGCACAGGGGGGACCGGGGAGCTGTTTTTT. The chain carries TRBV4-3 and TRBJ2-2; TRBD1 aligns across 8 bases. Per germline, CDR1 LGHNA and CDR2 YSLEER. This CDR3 spans 14 amino acids. Trimming removed 5 bases from V and 5 bases from J; junction bases left unmatched: 4.